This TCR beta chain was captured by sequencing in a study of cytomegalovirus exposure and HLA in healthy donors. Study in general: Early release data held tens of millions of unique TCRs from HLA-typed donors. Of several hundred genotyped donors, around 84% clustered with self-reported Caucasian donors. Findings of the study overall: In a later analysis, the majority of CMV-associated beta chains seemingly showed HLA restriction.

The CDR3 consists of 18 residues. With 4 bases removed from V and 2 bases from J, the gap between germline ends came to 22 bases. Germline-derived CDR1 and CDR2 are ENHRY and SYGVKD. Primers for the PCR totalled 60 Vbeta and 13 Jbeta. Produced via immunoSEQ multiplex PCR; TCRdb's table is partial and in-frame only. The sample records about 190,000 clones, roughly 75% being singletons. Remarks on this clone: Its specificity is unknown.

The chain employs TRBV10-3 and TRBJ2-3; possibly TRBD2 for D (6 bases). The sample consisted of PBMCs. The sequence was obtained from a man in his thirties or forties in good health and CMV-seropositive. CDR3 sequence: CAISAPEGGTGNTDTQYF. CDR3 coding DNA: TGTGCCATCAGTGCCCCCGAGGGCGGGACTGGAAACACAGATACGCAGTATTTT.